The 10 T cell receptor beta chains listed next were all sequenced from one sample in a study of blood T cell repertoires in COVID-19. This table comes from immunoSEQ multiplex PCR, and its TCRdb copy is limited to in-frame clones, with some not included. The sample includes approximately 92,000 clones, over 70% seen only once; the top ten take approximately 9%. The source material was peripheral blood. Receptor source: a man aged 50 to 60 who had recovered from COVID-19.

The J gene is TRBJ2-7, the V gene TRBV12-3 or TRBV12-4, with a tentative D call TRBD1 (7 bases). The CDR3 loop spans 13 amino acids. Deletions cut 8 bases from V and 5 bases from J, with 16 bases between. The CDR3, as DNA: TGTGCCAGCTCAGGGGGGATTTTCGACGAGCAGTACTTC. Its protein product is CASSGGIFDEQYF.

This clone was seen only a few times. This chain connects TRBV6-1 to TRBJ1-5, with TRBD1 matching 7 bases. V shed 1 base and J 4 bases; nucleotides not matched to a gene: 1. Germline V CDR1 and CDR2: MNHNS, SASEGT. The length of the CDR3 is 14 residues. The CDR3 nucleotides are TGTGCCAGCAGTGAAGGGGACAGAAATCAGCCCCAGCATTTT. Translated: CASSEGDRNQPQHF.

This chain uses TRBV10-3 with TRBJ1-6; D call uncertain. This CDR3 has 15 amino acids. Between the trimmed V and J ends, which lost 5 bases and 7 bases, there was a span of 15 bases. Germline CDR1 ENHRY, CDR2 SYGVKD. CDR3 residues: CAISSAGSSNSPLHF. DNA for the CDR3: TGTGCCATCAGTTCTGCGGGGAGCTCCAATTCACCCCTCCACTTT.

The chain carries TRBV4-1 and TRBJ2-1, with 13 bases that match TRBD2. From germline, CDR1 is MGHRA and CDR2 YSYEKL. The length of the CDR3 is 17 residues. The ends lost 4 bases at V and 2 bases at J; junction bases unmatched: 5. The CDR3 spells CASSRGGLAGPYNEQFF. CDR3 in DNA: TGCGCCAGCAGCCGGGGGGGACTAGCGGGGCCCTACAATGAGCAGTTCTTC.

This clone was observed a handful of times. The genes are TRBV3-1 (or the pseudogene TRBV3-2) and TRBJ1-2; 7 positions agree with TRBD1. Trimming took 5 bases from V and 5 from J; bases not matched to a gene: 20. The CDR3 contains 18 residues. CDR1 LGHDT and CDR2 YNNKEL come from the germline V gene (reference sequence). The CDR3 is CASSATPTTGKIGYGYTF. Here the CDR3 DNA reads TGTGCCAGCAGCGCTACACCGACGACAGGGAAGATCGGATATGGCTACACCTTC.

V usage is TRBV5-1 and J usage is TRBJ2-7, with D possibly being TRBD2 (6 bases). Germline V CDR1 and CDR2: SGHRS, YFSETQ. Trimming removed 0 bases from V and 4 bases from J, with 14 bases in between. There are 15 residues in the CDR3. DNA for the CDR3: TGCGCCAGCAGCTTGGCCGGGGGAAGGGGATACGAGCAGTACTTC. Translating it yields CASSLAGGRGYEQYF.

The CDR3 DNA reads as TGTGCCATCGGGTGGGGTTTTCCGGGGGACTACGAGCAGTACTTC. It codes for CAIGWGFPGDYEQYF. The chain joins TRBV28 to TRBJ2-7; maybe TRBD2 (6 bases). CDR1 MDHEN and CDR2 SYDVKM come from the germline V gene. The CDR3 runs 15 residues. The V and J ends lost 10 bases and 3 bases respectively, with 22 bases between them.

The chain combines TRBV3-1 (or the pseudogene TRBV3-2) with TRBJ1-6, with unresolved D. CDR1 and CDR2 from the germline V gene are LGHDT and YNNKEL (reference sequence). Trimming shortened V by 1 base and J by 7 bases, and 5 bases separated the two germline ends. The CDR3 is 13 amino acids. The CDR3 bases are TGTGCCAGCAGCCAAGGCCGGAATTCACCCCTCCACTTT. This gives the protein CASSQGRNSPLHF.

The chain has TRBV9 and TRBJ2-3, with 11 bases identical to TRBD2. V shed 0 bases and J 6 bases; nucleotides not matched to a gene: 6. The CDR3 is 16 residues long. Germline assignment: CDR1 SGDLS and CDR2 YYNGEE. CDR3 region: CASSVVASGRQDTQYF. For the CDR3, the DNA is TGTGCCAGCAGCGTAGTGGCTAGCGGGAGGCAGGATACGCAGTATTTT.

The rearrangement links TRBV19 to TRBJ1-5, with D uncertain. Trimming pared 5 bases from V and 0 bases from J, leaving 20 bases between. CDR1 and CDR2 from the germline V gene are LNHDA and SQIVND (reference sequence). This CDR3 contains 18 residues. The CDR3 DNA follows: TGTGCCAGTAGTCGTCCCCCTGCCGGTACCTATAGCAATCAGCCCCAGCATTTT. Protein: CASSRPPAGTYSNQPQHF.